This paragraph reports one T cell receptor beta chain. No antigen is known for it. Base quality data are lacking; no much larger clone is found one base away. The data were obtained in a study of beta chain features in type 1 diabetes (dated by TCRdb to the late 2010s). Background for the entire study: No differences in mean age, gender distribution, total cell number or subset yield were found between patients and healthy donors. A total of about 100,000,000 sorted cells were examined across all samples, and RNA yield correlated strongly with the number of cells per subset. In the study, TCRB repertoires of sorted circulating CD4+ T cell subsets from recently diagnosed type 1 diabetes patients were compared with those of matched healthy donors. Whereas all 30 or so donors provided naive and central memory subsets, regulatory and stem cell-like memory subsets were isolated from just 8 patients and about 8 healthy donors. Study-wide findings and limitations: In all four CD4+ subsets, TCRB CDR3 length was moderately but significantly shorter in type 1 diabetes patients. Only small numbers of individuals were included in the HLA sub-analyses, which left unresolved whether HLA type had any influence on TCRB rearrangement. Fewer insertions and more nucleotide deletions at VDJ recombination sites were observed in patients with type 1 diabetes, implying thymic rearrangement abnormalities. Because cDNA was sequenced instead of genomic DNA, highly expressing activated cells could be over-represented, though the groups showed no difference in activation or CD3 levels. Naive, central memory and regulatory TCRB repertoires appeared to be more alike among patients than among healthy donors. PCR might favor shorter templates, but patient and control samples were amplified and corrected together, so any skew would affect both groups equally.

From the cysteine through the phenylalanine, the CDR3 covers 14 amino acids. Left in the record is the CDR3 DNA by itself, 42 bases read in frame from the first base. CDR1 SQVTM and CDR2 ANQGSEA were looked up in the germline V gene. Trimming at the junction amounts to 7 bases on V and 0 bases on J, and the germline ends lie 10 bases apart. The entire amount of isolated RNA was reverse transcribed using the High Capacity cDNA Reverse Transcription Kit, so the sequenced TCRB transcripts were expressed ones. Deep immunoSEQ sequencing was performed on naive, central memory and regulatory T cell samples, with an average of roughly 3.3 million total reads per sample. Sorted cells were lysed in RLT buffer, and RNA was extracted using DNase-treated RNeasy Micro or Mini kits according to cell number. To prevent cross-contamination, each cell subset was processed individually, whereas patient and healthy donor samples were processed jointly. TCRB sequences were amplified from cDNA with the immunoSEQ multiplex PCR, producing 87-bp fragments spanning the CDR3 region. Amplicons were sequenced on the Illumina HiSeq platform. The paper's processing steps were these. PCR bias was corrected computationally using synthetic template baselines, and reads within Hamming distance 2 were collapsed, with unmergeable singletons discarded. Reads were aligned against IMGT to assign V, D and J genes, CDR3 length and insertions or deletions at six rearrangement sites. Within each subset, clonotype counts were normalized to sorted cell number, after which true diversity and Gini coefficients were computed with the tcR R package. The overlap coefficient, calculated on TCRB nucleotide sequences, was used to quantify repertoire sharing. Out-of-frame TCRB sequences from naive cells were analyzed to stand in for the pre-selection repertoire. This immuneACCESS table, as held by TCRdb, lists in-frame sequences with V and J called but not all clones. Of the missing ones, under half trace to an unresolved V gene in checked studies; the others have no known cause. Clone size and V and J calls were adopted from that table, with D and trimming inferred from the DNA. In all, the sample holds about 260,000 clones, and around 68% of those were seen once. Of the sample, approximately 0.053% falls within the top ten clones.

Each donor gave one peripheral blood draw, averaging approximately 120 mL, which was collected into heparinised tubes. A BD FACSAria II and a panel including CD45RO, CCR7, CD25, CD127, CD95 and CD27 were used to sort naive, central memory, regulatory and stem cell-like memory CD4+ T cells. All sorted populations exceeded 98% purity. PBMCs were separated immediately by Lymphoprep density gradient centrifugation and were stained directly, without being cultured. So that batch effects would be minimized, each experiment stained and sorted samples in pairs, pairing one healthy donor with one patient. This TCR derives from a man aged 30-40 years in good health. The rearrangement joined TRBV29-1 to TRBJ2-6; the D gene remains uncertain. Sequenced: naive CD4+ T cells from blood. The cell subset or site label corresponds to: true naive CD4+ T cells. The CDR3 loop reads CSAFFSSGANVLTF. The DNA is TGCAGCGCCTTCTTTTCCTCTGGGGCCAACGTCCTGACTTTC.